These 22 T cell receptor beta chains originate from one sample sequenced in a study of blood T cells in healthy people across ages. PCR was performed a second time for about 7 to 11 cycles using a sample-barcoded 5' primer and a J-beta primer mix. TCRdb recomputed calls from the 5' RACE reads with MiXCR, one row per CDR3 protein. The top ten clones hold around 41% of a sample with roughly 720,000 distinct CDR3 sequences, less than 70% of them seen once. Sequencing input: blood. Receptors originate from an elderly man in good health.

The chain carries TRBV2 and TRBJ2-1, with 13 bases identical to TRBD2. This CDR3 region has 16 residues. Germline V gene data show CDR1 as SNHLY and CDR2 as FYNNEI. V dropped 6 bases and J dropped 7; count of bases not matched to a gene: 9. In DNA, the CDR3 is TGTGCCAGCAGCGAGAATGGACTAGCGGGAGTGAATGAGCAGTTCTTC. It translates to CASSENGLAGVNEQFF. Supplemented by reference TRBV2 and TRBJ2-1, the full variable domain reads EPEVTQTPSHQVTQMGQEVILRCVPISNHLYFYWYRQILGQKVEFLVSFYNNEISEKSEIFDDQFSVERPDGSNFTLKIRSTKLEDSAMYFCASSENGLAGVNEQFFGPGTRLTVL.

This chain connects TRBV2 to TRBJ2-7; D gene unclear. This CDR3 has 11 residues. CDR1 SNHLY and CDR2 FYNNEI come from the germline V gene. V was pared by 6 bases and J by 2 bases, with 5 bases between. CDR3 in amino acids: CASRTAYEQYF. The CDR3 coding sequence is TGTGCCAGCAGGACCGCCTACGAGCAGTACTTC.

This clonotype was seen a few times. The chain is built from TRBV7-2 and TRBJ2-7; D is undetermined. Trimming removed 2 bases at V and 5 bases at J, with 10 bases between. The length of the CDR3 is 13 residues. The germline V gene encodes CDR1 SGHTA and CDR2 FQGNSA. The chain's CDR3 is CASSLIQDHEQYF. The CDR3 coding sequence is TGTGCCAGCAGCTTAATTCAGGATCACGAGCAGTACTTC. Supplemented by reference TRBV7-2 and TRBJ2-7, the full variable domain reads GAGVSQSPSNKVTEKGKDVELRCDPISGHTALYWYRQSLGQGLEFLIYFQGNSAPDKSGLPSDRFSAERTGGSVSTLTIQRTQQEDSAVYLCASSLIQDHEQYFGPGTRLTVT.

This chain links TRBV2 with TRBJ1-2; 8 nucleotides line up with TRBD1. The germline CDR1 and CDR2 sequences are SNHLY and FYNNEI. V lost 11 bases to trimming and J lost 2 bases; unmatched junction nucleotides: 13. The CDR3 covers 15 residues. CDR3 residues: CAGKGQGLSNYGYTF. CDR3 nucleotide sequence: TGTGCCGGTAAAGGACAGGGTCTTTCCAACTATGGCTACACCTTC.

A single count supports this clonotype. V and J are TRBV20-1 and TRBJ2-1; D is undetermined. Trimming stripped 0 bases from V and 6 bases from J, with 12 bases between. CDR3 length: 14 amino acids. Germline lookup yields CDR1 DFQATT and CDR2 SNEGSKA (reference sequence). The CDR3 nucleotides read TGCAGTGCTAGAGATTCCGGAAAGGGCAATGAGCAGTTCTTC. It is translated as CSARDSGKGNEQFF.

The gene calls are TRBV6-5 and TRBJ2-5; a weak D match, TRBD1 (6 bases). The J call may be mistaken, given a closer DNA end match to TRBJ2-7. Germline V CDR1 and CDR2: MNHEY, SVGAGI. This CDR3 is built from 15 residues. The CDR3 sequence is CASSYSFGQLYEQYF. DNA for the CDR3: TGTGCCAGCAGTTATTCGTTCGGACAGCTATACGAGCAGTACTTC.

The gene calls are TRBV20-1 and TRBJ1-4; no clear D. The length of the CDR3 is 14 residues. V lost 3 bases, J lost 0 bases, and 8 bases lay in between. In germline, CDR1 is DFQATT, CDR2 SNEGSKA (reference sequence). The chain's CDR3 is CSASNLATNEKLFF. CDR3 sequence (DNA): TGCAGTGCTAGTAACCTTGCAACTAATGAAAAACTGTTTTTT.

The V gene is TRBV15, the J gene TRBJ2-1; D assignment may be TRBD1 or TRBD2 (5 bases each). V shed 0 bases and J shed 6 bases, with 9 bases lying between them. Germline CDR1 LNHNV, CDR2 YYDKDF (reference sequence). The length of the CDR3 is 14 residues. In DNA, the CDR3 is TGTGCCACCAGCAGAGATCGGGACCTCAATGAGCAGTTCTTC. Protein product: CATSRDRDLNEQFF.

The rearrangement links TRBV2 to TRBJ1-5; 7 bases are a match to TRBD1. With 6 bases clipped from V and 4 bases from J, the junction kept 6 bases outside the gene matches. The CDR3 contains 14 residues. Per the germline V gene, CDR1 is SNHLY and CDR2 is FYNNEI. The CDR3 nucleotides read TGTGCCAGCAGGGAAACAGGGGCAAATCAGCCCCAGCATTTT. Translated: CASRETGANQPQHF.

This sequence joins TRBV7-2 and TRBJ2-1; 9 bases fit TRBD2. This CDR3 spans 16 amino acids. V trimming: 3 bases; J trimming: 7 bases; junction bases outside the gene matches: 10. Germline assignment: CDR1 SGHTA and CDR2 FQGNSA. CDR3 DNA: TGTGCCAGCAGCTTGGACAGCGGGAGGACGAGGAATGAGCAGTTCTTC. It specifies CASSLDSGRTRNEQFF. The full variable domain, with the rest looked up from reference TRBV7-2 and TRBJ2-1, is GAGVSQSPSNKVTEKGKDVELRCDPISGHTALYWYRQSLGQGLEFLIYFQGNSAPDKSGLPSDRFSAERTGGSVSTLTIQRTQQEDSAVYLCASSLDSGRTRNEQFFGPGTRLTVL.

This clonotype was seen a handful of times. The CDR3 nucleotides are TGTGCCAGCAGCTCCAAGCGGGAGGGGGACGACGAGCAGTACTTC. This gives the protein CASSSKREGDDEQYF. The chain is built from TRBV13 and TRBJ2-7; the match to TRBD2 covers 10 bases. V dropped 4 bases and J dropped 5; count of bases not matched to a gene: 8. Per germline, CDR1 PRHDT and CDR2 FYEKMQ (reference sequence). CDR3 size: 15 residues.

The J gene is TRBJ2-3, the V gene TRBV6-5; 10 positions agree with TRBD2. Germline V CDR1 and CDR2: MNHEY, SVGAGI. V dropped 5 bases and J dropped 14; count of bases not matched to a gene: 19. This CDR3 has 16 amino acids. This CDR3 reads CASSKGTSERHRDAYF. CDR3 coding DNA: TGTGCCAGCAGTAAGGGGACTAGCGAGCGGCACAGAGACGCGTATTTT.

Written as DNA, the CDR3 is TGTGCCATCAGTACCCGGACAGGGGGGCGCTCCTACGAGCAGTACTTC. It is translated as CAISTRTGGRSYEQYF. The chain has TRBV10-3 and TRBJ2-7; 10 bases are shared with TRBD1. This CDR3 is 16 amino acids long. Germline CDR1 ENHRY, CDR2 SYGVKD. V shed 5 bases, J shed 0 bases, and the junction held 7 bases outside the gene matches.

This clonotype was seen more than once but under ten times. J is TRBJ2-3 and V is TRBV15, with D maybe TRBD2 (5 bases). The CDR3 totals 13 residues. The ends were cut back, 0 bases at V and 14 bases at J, with 15 bases in the middle. Germline V CDR1 and CDR2: LNHNV, YYDKDF (reference sequence). For the CDR3, the DNA is TGTGCCACCAGCAGAGATCTCGAGGGATACGCGTATTTT. Protein product: CATSRDLEGYAYF.

This clonotype was observed a few times. The chain employs TRBV3-1 and TRBJ1-2; D call uncertain. Germline CDR1 is LGHDT and CDR2 is YNNKEL (reference sequence). Trimming left V 0 bases short and J 4 bases short, with 6 bases between. The CDR3 is 13 residues long. CDR3 sequence: CASSQESAYGYTF. CDR3 coding DNA: TGTGCCAGCAGCCAAGAGTCGGCCTATGGCTACACCTTC.

This clonotype was found a few times. The chain is built from TRBV28 and TRBJ2-7; 10 nucleotides agree with TRBD1. This CDR3 is built from 16 residues. Germline values: CDR1 MDHEN, CDR2 SYDVKM. After removal of 2 bases from V and 3 bases from J, the junction contained 7 bases not matched to a gene. CDR3 loop: CASSLERQGAHYEQYF. For the CDR3, the DNA is TGTGCCAGCAGTTTAGAGCGACAGGGGGCCCACTACGAGCAGTACTTC.

The chain has TRBV5-1 and TRBJ2-2; TRBD1 agrees at 7 bases. The CDR3 is 15 residues long. V gave up 4 bases and J gave up 9 bases; unmatched junction bases: 12. Germline-derived CDR1 and CDR2 are SGHRS and YFSETQ. The CDR3 bases are TGCGCCAGCAGCATACCGACAGGGAACGCCCGGGAGCTGTTTTTT. It yields the protein CASSIPTGNARELFF.

The genes are TRBV6-6 and TRBJ2-1; TRBD2 agrees at 15 bases. The CDR3 consists of 17 residues. The ends lost 6 bases at V and 7 bases at J; junction bases unmatched: 10. CDR1 and CDR2 (germline): MNHNY, SVGAGI (reference sequence). The CDR3 coding sequence is TGTGCCAGCAGACGAGGACTAGCGGGAGGGCCGGGGAATGAGCAGTTCTTC. Its translation is CASRRGLAGGPGNEQFF.

This chain uses TRBV10-3 with TRBJ2-1; 7 positions agree with TRBD1. Trimming cost V 6 bases and J 4 bases; bases outside gene matches: 9. The CDR3 length is 15 residues. From germline, CDR1 is ENHRY and CDR2 SYGVKD. The DNA for the CDR3 is TGTGCCATCAGCAGCCTCGGGACAGCTTACAATGAGCAGTTCTTC. It is translated as CAISSLGTAYNEQFF.

The V call is TRBV6-2 or TRBV6-3, the J call TRBJ1-1; D not resolved. This CDR3 is 14 amino acids long. Germline CDR1 and CDR2: MNHEY and SVGEGT. The V gene lost 0 bases and the J gene lost 1 base, with 6 bases spanning the gap. CDR3 loop: CASSYSKSNTEAFF. The CDR3 coding sequence is TGTGCCAGCAGTTACTCCAAGTCGAACACTGAAGCTTTCTTT.

V usage is TRBV5-1 and J usage is TRBJ2-1; 11 nucleotides match TRBD2. J gave up 0 bases and V 4 bases, and 9 bases lay outside the gene matches. Germline assignment: CDR1 SGHRS and CDR2 YFSETQ. This CDR3 spans 18 amino acids. The CDR3 DNA is TGCGCCAGCAGCGCCGGGACTAGCGGAAGATGCTCCTACAATGAGCAGTTCTTC. Its protein product is CASSAGTSGRCSYNEQFF. The entire variable domain, with the rest obtained from reference TRBV5-1 and TRBJ2-1, is as follows: KAGVTQTPRYLIKTRGQQVTLSCSPISGHRSVSWYQQTPGQGLQFLFEYFSETQRNKGNFPGRFSGRQFSNSRSEMNVSTLELGDSALYLCASSAGTSGRCSYNEQFFGPGTRLTVL.

The V and J genes are TRBV3-1 and TRBJ2-6; 7 bases line up with TRBD1. The length of the CDR3 is 16 residues. Per the germline V gene, CDR1 is LGHDT and CDR2 is YNNKEL (reference sequence). V trimming: 3 bases; J trimming: 5 bases; junction bases outside the gene matches: 7. DNA of the CDR3: TGTGCCAGCAGCCACCTAACAGGGGATAGGGCCAACGTCCTGACTTTC. Protein sequence: CASSHLTGDRANVLTF.